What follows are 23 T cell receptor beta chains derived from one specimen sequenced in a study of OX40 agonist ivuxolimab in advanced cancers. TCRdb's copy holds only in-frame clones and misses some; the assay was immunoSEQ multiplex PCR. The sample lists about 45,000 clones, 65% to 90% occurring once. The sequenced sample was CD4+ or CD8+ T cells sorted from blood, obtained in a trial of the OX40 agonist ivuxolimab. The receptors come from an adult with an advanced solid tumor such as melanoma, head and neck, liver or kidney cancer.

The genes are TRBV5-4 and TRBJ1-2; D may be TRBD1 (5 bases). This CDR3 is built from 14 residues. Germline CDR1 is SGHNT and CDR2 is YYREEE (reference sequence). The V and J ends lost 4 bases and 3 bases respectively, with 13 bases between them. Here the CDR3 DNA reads TGTGCCAGCAGCCGGGACGAGGGGTACTATGGCTACACCTTC. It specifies CASSRDEGYYGYTF. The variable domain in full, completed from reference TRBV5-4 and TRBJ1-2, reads ETGVTQSPTHLIKTRGQQVTLRCSSQSGHNTVSWYQQALGQGPQFIFQYYREEENGRGNFPPRFSGLQFPNYSSELNVNALELDDSALYLCASSRDEGYYGYTFGSGTRLTVV.

The CDR3 loop reads CASSVEDRVRQFF. CDR3 sequence (DNA): TGTGCCAGCAGCGTAGAAGACAGGGTCCGGCAGTTCTTC. V usage is TRBV9 and J usage is TRBJ2-1; 7 bases align to TRBD1. V was clipped by 0 bases and J by 12 bases; unmatched bases: 6. The CDR3 has 13 amino acids. Germline CDR1 SGDLS, CDR2 YYNGEE.

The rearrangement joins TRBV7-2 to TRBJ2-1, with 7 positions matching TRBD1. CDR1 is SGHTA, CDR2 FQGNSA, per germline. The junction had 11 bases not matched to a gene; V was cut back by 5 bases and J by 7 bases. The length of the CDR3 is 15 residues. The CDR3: CASSLRQGPGNEQFF. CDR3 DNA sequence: TGTGCCAGCAGCCTTAGACAGGGCCCGGGTAATGAGCAGTTCTTC.

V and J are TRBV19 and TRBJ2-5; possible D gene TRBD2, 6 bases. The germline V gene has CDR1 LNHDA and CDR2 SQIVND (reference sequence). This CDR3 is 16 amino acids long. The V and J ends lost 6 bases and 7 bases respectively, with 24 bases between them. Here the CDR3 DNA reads TGTGCCAGTAGGGGGAACCCGGGACCCCCCGGGGGGACCCAGTACTTC. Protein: CASRGNPGPPGGTQYF.

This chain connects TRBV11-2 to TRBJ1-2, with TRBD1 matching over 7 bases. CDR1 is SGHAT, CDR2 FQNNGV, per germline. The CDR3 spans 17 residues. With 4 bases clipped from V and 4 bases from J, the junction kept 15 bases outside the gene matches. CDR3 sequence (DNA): TGTGCCAGCAGCTCCTCACCGGGACAGCTCCCCTCCTATGGCTACACCTTC. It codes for CASSSSPGQLPSYGYTF.

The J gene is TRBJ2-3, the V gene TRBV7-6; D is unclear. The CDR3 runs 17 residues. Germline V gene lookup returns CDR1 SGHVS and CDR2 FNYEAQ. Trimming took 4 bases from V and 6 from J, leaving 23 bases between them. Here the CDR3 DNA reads TGTGCCAGCAGCTCCTCCGGGCTAGTATCCCAACGGGATACGCAGTATTTT. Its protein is CASSSSGLVSQRDTQYF.

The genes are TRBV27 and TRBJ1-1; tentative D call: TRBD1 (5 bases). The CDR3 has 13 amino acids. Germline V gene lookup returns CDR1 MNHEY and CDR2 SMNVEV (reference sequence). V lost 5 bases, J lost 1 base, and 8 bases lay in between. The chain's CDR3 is CASSLGENTEAFF. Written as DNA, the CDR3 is TGTGCCAGCAGTCTGGGGGAGAACACTGAAGCTTTCTTT.

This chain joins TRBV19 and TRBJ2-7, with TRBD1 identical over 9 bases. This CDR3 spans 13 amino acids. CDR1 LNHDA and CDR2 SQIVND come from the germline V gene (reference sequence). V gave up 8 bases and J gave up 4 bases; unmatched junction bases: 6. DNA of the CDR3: TGTGCCAGTGCCTTACAGGGGGCTTACGAGCAGTACTTC. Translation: CASALQGAYEQYF.

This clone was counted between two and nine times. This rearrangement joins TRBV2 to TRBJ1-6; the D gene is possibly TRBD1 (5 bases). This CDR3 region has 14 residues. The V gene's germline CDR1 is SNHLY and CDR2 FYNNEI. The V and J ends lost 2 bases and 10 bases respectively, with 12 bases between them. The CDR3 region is CASSERERGSPLHF. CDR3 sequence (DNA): TGTGCCAGCAGTGAAAGGGAAAGGGGATCACCCCTCCACTTT.

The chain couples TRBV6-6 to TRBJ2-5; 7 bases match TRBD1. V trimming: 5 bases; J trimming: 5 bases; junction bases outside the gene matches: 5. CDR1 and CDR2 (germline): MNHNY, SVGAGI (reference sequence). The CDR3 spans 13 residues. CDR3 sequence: CASSQQGLETQYF. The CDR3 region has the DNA TGTGCCAGCAGTCAACAGGGGTTGGAGACCCAGTACTTC.

This chain's CDR3 is CASSVANFGTGYNYGYTF. DNA of the CDR3: TGTGCCAGCAGCGTAGCTAATTTTGGGACAGGGTACAACTATGGCTACACCTTC. The rearrangement joins TRBV9 to TRBJ1-2; 9 positions match TRBD1. The CDR3 runs to 18 residues. With 0 bases clipped from V and 2 bases from J, the junction kept 11 bases outside the gene matches. Germline V gives CDR1 SGDLS, CDR2 YYNGEE.

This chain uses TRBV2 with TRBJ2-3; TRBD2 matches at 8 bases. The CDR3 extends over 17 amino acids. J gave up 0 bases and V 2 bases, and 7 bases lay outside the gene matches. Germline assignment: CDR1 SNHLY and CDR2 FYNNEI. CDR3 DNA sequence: TGTGCCAGCAGTGAACGGGGGGGCCGGACTAGCACAGATACGCAGTATTTT. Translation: CASSERGGRTSTDTQYF.

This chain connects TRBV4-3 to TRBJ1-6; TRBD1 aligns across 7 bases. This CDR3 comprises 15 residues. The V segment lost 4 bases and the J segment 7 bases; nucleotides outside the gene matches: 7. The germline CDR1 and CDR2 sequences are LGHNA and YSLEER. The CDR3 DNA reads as TGCGCCAGCAGCCCAGACAGGGTGCGGAATTCACCCCTCCACTTT. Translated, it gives CASSPDRVRNSPLHF.

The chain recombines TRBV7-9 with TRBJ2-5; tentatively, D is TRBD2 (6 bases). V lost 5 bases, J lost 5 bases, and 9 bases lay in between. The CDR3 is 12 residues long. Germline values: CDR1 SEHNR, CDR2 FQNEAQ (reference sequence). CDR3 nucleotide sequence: TGTGCCAGCAGCCTGGGGAGGGAGACCCAGTACTTC. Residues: CASSLGRETQYF. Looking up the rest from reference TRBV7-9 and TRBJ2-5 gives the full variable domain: DTGVSQNPRHKITKRGQNVTFRCDPISEHNRLYWYRQTLGQGPEFLTYFQNEAQLEKSRLLSDRFSAERPKGSFSTLEIQRTEQGDSAMYLCASSLGRETQYFGPGTRLLVL.

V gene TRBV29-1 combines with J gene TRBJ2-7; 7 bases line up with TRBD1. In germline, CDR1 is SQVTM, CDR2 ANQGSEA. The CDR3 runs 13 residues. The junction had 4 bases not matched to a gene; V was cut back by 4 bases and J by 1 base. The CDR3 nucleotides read TGCAGCGTTGTAGGGGGCGAGTCCTACGAGCAGTACTTC. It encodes CSVVGGESYEQYF.

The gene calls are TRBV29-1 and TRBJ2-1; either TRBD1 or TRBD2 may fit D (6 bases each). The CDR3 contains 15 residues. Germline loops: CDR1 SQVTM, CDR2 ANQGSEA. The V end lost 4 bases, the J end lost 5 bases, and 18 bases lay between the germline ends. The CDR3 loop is CSVGGPRGTHNEQFF. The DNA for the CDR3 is TGCAGCGTTGGGGGGCCCCGGGGGACACACAATGAGCAGTTCTTC.

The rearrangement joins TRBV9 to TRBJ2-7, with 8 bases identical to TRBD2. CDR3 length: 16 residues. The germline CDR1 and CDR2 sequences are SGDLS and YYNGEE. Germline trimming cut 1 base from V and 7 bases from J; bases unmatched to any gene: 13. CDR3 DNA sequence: TGTGCCAGCAGCGTATCGTCCAGCGGGAGAATACATGAGCAGTACTTC. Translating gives CASSVSSSGRIHEQYF.

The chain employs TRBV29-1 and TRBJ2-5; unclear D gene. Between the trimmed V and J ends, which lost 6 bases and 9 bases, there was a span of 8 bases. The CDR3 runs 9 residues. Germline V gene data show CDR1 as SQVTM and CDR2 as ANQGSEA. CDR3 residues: CSVPVPQYF. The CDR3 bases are TGCAGCGTCCCGGTTCCCCAGTACTTC.

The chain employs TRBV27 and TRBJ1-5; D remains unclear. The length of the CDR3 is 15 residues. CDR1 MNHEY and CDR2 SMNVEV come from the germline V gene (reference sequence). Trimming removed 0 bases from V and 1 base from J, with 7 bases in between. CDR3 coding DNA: TGTGCCAGCAGTTTATCCTCGGGGAGCAATCAGCCCCAGCATTTT. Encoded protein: CASSLSSGSNQPQHF.

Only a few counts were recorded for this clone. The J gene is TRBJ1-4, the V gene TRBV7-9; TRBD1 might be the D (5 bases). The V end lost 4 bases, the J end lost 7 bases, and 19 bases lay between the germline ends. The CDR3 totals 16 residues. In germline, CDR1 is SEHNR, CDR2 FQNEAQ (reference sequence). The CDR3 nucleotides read TGTGCCAGCAGCTCCAATACCCAGGGAAGGATTGAAAAACTGTTTTTT. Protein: CASSSNTQGRIEKLFF. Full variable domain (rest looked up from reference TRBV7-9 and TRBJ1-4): DTGVSQNPRHKITKRGQNVTFRCDPISEHNRLYWYRQTLGQGPEFLTYFQNEAQLEKSRLLSDRFSAERPKGSFSTLEIQRTEQGDSAMYLCASSSNTQGRIEKLFFGSGTQLSVL.

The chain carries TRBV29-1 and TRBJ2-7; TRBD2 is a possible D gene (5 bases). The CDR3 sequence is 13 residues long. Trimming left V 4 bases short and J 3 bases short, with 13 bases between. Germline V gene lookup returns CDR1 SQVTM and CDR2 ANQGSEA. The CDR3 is CSVGGGLFYEQYF. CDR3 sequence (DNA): TGCAGCGTTGGAGGAGGCCTATTCTACGAGCAGTACTTC.

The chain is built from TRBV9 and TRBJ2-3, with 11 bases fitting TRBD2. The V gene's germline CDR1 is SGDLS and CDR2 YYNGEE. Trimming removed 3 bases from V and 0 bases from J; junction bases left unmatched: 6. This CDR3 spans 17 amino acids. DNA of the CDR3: TGTGCCAGCAGCGACACTCTAGCGGGGGGAAGCACAGATACGCAGTATTTT. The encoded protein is CASSDTLAGGSTDTQYF.

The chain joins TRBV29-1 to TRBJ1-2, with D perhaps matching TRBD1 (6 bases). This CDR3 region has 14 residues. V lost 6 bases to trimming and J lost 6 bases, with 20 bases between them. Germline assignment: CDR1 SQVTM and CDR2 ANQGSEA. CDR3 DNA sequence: TGCAGCGTACCGGACAGACGGCAGAGGGATGGCTACACCTTC. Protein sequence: CSVPDRRQRDGYTF.